Listed here is a single T cell receptor (beta chain). Its antigen specificity is not known. One base away there is no much larger clone; base qualities are not given. Genomic DNA was isolated from the sorted cells so that the TCRbeta CDR3 region could be sequenced. The immunoSEQ Assay was used to sequence the TCRbeta CDR3 regions. TCRdb mirrors the immuneACCESS table, restricted to in-frame sequences. Some clones are absent from its copies; in checked studies, under half trace to an unresolved V gene, and the reason for the others is unknown. The sample yields about 82,000 clones; around 78% were counted once. Jointly, the top ten make up 0.75% to 0.85% of the sample. The trial excluded patients who had a history of autoimmune disease or who were on systemic immunosuppression. Peripheral blood for TCR sequencing was drawn from every dose cohort at baseline, at cycle 4 day 1 and at cycle 7 day 1. Samples came from an open-label, multicenter, first-in-human phase I dose-escalation trial of ivuxolimab. The trial enrolled adults with locally advanced or metastatic head and neck squamous cell, hepatocellular, melanoma or renal cell carcinoma. Before TCR sequencing, CD4+ and CD8+ T cells were separately sorted from peripheral blood.

The data originate from a study of OX40 agonist ivuxolimab in advanced cancers. Broadly, across the study: Ivuxolimab was an agonistic, fully human IgG2 monoclonal antibody directed against OX40 (CD134), a costimulatory receptor. Intravenous ivuxolimab was administered to patients every 2 weeks at six dose levels: 0.01, 0.1, 0.3, 1.5, 3 and 10 mg/kg. A male proportion of around 80% and a mean age of 60 years, ranging from roughly 20 to 80, were recorded for the dose-escalation cohort. Three dose-escalation patients achieved partial responses, one with hepatocellular carcinoma and two with cutaneous melanoma. Patients were allowed to have had prior anti-PD-1, anti-PD-L1 or anti-CTLA-4 therapy, and about 40% of the dose-escalation patients had been treated with checkpoint inhibitors. The purpose of peripheral TCRbeta sequencing was to test whether ivuxolimab changed TCR sequence diversity and led to clonal T-cell expansion. Among the 50 to 55 dose-escalation patients, about 20 had hepatocellular carcinoma, 15 or so melanoma, 9 renal cell carcinoma and 9 head and neck cancer. The paper covers the monotherapy dose-escalation part of the phase I ivuxolimab trial, which included N of about 56 patients.

Here is what the overall study found, with its caveats: In the 0.1-3.0 mg/kg groups, partial responders had among the lowest normalized peripheral clonal expansion, particularly in CD8+ T cells. Antigen specificity was not determined for the clonally expanded peripheral T cells. Low levels of normalized T-cell clonal expansion were also seen in some nonresponding patients. After ivuxolimab, expanded clones were on average more numerous among CD8+ T cells than among CD4+ T cells. At doses from 0.1 to 3.0 mg/kg, clonal expansion was seen in both CD4+ and CD8+ blood T cells between baseline and week 6.

The TCR comes from an adult with an advanced solid tumor such as melanoma, head and neck, liver or kidney cancer. This sample comprised CD4+ or CD8+ T cells sorted from blood, obtained in a trial of the OX40 agonist ivuxolimab.

CDR3 protein: CASSIRTVGVEQYF. The nucleotide sequence is TGTGCCAGTAGTATACGGACAGTCGGTGTCGAGCAGTACTTC. The chain links TRBV19 with TRBJ2-7; the D gene is perhaps TRBD1, on 6 matching bases. In the germline V gene (reference sequence), CDR1 corresponds to LNHDA and CDR2 to SQIVND. Trimming takes 2 bases from V and 6 bases from J, and the germline ends sit 14 bases apart. From the cysteine through the phenylalanine, the CDR3 covers 14 amino acids. Of all the DNA, just the CDR3 is kept, 42 bases in frame from base 1.